This TCR beta chain was sequenced for a study of T cell responses to AZD1222 COVID-19 vaccine. Profiled with immunoSEQ multiplex PCR; TCRdb holds only in-frame clones, not every one. This sample has some 66,000 clones, with roughly 90% found just once. V lost 3 bases, J lost 7 bases, and 8 bases stayed unmatched. Looked up from germline, CDR1 is MGHRA and CDR2 is YSYEKL. The CDR3 covers 14 residues. The specimen comprised peripheral blood, sampled on day 0 of AZD1222 vaccination. The rearrangement links TRBV4-1 to TRBJ1-1; TRBD1 agrees at 7 bases. The sequence was obtained from an adult in good health. The CDR3 sequence: CASSQETGRGEAFF. The CDR3, as DNA: TGCGCCAGCAGCCAGGAGACAGGGAGAGGTGAAGCTTTCTTT.